The clone carrying this T cell receptor (beta chain) was observed a few times. PCR was performed a second time for roughly 7 to 12 cycles using a sample-barcoded 5' primer and a J-beta primer mix. MiXCR, run by TCRdb on the 5' RACE reads, gives a single entry per CDR3 protein. The sample includes around 1,000,000 distinct CDR3 sequences, almost 25% of them seen just once. V was shortened by 6 bases and J by 6 bases, with 10 bases between the two germline ends. This CDR3 is 12 amino acids long. Germline-derived CDR1 and CDR2 are MGHDK and SYGVNS. These data are taken from a study of blood T cells in healthy people across ages. These same data were also listed under a study on T cells of mothers and their children.

The sequenced sample consisted of blood. This sequence joins TRBV25-1 and TRBJ2-3; the D is unclear. The clonotype was recovered from a girl aged 2 to 10 in good health. The CDR3 protein is CASRARHDTQYF. DNA for the CDR3: TGTGCCAGCAGGGCCCGTCACGATACGCAGTATTTT.